The sequence of this T cell receptor beta chain was determined in a study of OX40 agonist ivuxolimab in advanced cancers. Whole-study findings and limits: Certain nonresponders additionally had low normalized T-cell clonal expansion. Low clonal expansion, among the lowest seen, marked partial responders at 0.1-3.0 mg/kg. The average count of expanded clones was higher among CD8+ T cells than among CD4+.

Points on this clone: Its antigen is unknown.

Libraries were prepared by immunoSEQ multiplex PCR; TCRdb keeps only in-frame clonotypes and omits some of them. This table holds around 99,000 clones, more than 85% found once. Trimming pared 5 bases from V and 9 bases from J, leaving 10 bases between. Per the germline V gene, CDR1 is MDHEN and CDR2 is SYDVKM. The CDR3 extends over 11 amino acids. Patients were ruled out by autoimmune disease history or systemic immunosuppression. The J gene is TRBJ1-2, the V gene TRBV28, with D maybe TRBD1 (5 bases). Sample: CD4+ or CD8+ T cells sorted from blood, taken in a trial of the OX40 agonist ivuxolimab. The sequence was obtained from an adult with an advanced solid tumor such as melanoma, head and neck, liver or kidney cancer. CDR3 loop: CASSDSHRYTF. In DNA form, the CDR3 reads TGTGCCAGCAGTGACAGTCATCGCTACACCTTC.